This T cell receptor beta chain was recorded in a study of tumour-infiltrating T cells in Burkitt lymphoma. Study-level information: The Burkitt lymphoma cohort spanned all epidemiological subtypes. Survival, overall and progression-free, tracked with productive clonality. The study, taken as a whole, reports: Several public clonotypes recurred in numerous Burkitt lymphoma patients.

TCRdb keeps only in-frame clones here, not all; method: immunoSEQ multiplex PCR. The table shows about 910 clones, with 84% occurring only once. This CDR3 spans 14 amino acids. The germline V gene has CDR1 MGHDK and CDR2 SYGVNS. J lost 1 base, V lost 8 bases, and 6 bases had no gene match. About this clone: Its antigen is as yet unknown.

The chain has TRBV25-1 and TRBJ2-7, with 9 nucleotides matching TRBD1. Sequencing input: tumor tissue. The TCR originated in a human donor with Burkitt lymphoma. Some clones in this sample may be carry-over from other donors' samples. CDR3 sequence: CASLWTGDSYEQYF. For the CDR3, the DNA is TGTGCCAGCCTATGGACAGGGGATTCCTACGAGCAGTACTTC.